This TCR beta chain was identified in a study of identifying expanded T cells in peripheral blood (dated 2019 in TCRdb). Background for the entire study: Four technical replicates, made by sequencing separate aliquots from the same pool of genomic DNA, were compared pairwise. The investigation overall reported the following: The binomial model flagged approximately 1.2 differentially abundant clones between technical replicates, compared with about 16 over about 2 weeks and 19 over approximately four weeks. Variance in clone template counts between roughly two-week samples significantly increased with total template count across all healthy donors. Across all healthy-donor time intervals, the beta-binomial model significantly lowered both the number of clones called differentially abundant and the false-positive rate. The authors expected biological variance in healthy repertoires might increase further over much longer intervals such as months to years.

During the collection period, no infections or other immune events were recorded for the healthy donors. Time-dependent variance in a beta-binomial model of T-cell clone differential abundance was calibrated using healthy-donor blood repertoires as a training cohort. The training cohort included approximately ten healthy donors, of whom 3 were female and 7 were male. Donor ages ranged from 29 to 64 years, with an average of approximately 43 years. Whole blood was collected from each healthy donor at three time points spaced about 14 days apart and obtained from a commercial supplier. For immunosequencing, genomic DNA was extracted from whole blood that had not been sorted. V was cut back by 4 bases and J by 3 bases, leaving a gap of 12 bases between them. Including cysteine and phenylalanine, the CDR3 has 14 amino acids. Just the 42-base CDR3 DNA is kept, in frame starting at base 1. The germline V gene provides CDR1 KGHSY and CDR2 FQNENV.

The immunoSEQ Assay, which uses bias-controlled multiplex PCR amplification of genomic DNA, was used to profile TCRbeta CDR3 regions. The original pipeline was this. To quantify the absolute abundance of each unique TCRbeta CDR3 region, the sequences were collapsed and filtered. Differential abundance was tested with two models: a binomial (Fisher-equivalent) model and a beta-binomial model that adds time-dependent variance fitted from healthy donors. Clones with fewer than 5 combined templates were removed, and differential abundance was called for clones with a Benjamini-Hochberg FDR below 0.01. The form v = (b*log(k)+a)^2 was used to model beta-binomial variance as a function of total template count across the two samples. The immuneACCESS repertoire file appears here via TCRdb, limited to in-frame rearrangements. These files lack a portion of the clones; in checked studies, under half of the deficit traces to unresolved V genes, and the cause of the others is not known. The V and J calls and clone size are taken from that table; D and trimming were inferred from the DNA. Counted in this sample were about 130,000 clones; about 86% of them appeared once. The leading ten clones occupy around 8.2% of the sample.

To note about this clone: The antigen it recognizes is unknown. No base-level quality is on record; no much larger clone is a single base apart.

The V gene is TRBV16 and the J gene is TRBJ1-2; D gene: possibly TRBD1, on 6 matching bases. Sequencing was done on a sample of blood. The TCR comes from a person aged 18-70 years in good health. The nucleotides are TGTGCCAGCAGCCTCCGGACAGAGGACTATGGCTACACCTTC. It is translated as CASSLRTEDYGYTF.